Shown below are 26 T cell receptor beta chains from a single sample sequenced in a study of shared clonotypes between healthy human individuals. Data came from immunoSEQ multiplex PCR; TCRdb stores just in-frame clones and leaves some out. The sample lists about 1.5 million clones, roughly 96% occurring once. The specimen was naive CD4+ T cells sorted from blood. Indicated subset: CD45RA+ positively selected. Receptor source: a man aged 30-40 years in good health.

The gene calls are TRBV7-6 and TRBJ2-2; D is unresolved. Deletions cut 2 bases from V and 1 base from J, with 11 bases between. The germline gives CDR1 SGHVS, CDR2 FNYEAQ. The CDR3 consists of 16 residues. CDR3 loop: CASSLQRHGNTGELFF. In DNA form, the CDR3 reads TGTGCCAGCAGCTTACAGCGACATGGGAACACCGGGGAGCTGTTTTTT. Full variable domain (missing parts from reference TRBV7-6 and TRBJ2-2): GAGVSQSPRYKVTKRGQDVALRCDPISGHVSLYWYRQALGQGPEFLTYFNYEAQQDKSGLPNDRFSAERPEGSISTLTIQRTEQRDSAMYRCASSLQRHGNTGELFFGEGSRLTVL.

The sample holds one count of this clone. V gene TRBV5-4 combines with J gene TRBJ2-5; D gene ambiguous. The CDR3 runs to 14 residues. The germline V gene has CDR1 SGHNT and CDR2 YYREEE (reference sequence). Trimming took 2 bases from V and 1 from J, leaving 9 bases between them. The CDR3 loop is CASSLEVLQETQYF. CDR3 DNA sequence: TGTGCCAGCAGCTTAGAAGTCCTCCAAGAGACCCAGTACTTC.

The genes are TRBV10-3 and TRBJ2-3; D is possibly TRBD2 (5 bases). V dropped 6 bases and J dropped 0 bases, with 13 bases sitting between them. Per the germline V gene, CDR1 is ENHRY and CDR2 is SYGVKD. The CDR3 has 15 residues. In DNA, the CDR3 is TGTGCCATCAGCGGGATCGTTGGTAGCACAGATACGCAGTATTTT. Translated: CAISGIVGSTDTQYF.

Worth noting for this clone: Other DNA variants within this sample encode the same CDR3. The chain combines TRBV5-4 with TRBJ1-5; TRBD1 matches 9 bases. The CDR3 runs 15 residues. Germline CDR1 reads SGHNT; CDR2 reads YYREEE (reference sequence). Trimming took 0 bases from V and 2 from J; bases not matched to a gene: 0. The CDR3 region is CASSLGTGGNQPQHF. The CDR3 bases are TGTGCCAGCAGCTTGGGGACAGGGGGCAATCAGCCCCAGCATTTT.

Turning to this clone: Because the CDR3's place on the DNA is in doubt, the DNA is left out and the CDR3 is given as listed by TCRdb. This rearrangement joins TRBV5-3 to TRBJ2-7; the D call in the table, TRBD2, was not verified against the DNA. TRBV5-3 is identified as an open reading frame with a role that is uncertain. Inclusive of both ends, the CDR3 amounts to 11 amino acids. The chain's CDR3 is CARSFASGTLF.

About this clone itself: Other DNA variants within this sample encode the same CDR3. The chain links TRBV2 to TRBJ2-1; TRBD1 aligns across 8 bases. Trimming at V came to 4 bases and at J to 0 bases, leaving 5 bases not matched to a gene. Germline V lookup: CDR1 SNHLY, CDR2 FYNNEI. The CDR3 spans 16 residues. The CDR3 DNA is TGTGCCAGCAGTGGACAGGGGTCCCTCTCCTACAATGAGCAGTTCTTC. Translation: CASSGQGSLSYNEQFF.

This sequence joins TRBV9 and TRBJ2-7; 7 nucleotides match TRBD1. V lost 3 bases to trimming and J lost 5 bases; unmatched junction nucleotides: 11. Germline V CDR1 and CDR2: SGDLS, YYNGEE. The CDR3 has 15 amino acids. CDR3 protein: CASSGTGAQGNEQYF. CDR3 nucleotide sequence: TGTGCCAGCAGCGGAACAGGGGCTCAGGGGAACGAGCAGTACTTC. The variable domain in full, completed from reference TRBV9 and TRBJ2-7, reads DSGVTQTPKHLITATGQRVTLRCSPRSGDLSVYWYQQSLDQGLQFLIQYYNGEERAKGNILERFSAQQFPDLHSELNLSSLELGDSALYFCASSGTGAQGNEQYFGPGTRLTVT.

CDR3 loop: CASSPTPGFGKLFF. DNA of the CDR3: TGTGCCAGCTCACCCACTCCCGGTTTTGGAAAACTGTTTTTT. This chain links TRBV18 with TRBJ1-4; D not certain. The germline V gene encodes CDR1 KGHSH and CDR2 LQKENI. The CDR3 consists of 14 residues. V was cut by 3 bases and J by 10 bases, with 15 bases left in between.

The chain uses TRBV5-1 and TRBJ2-1; 13 nucleotides line up with TRBD2. The CDR3 totals 16 residues. The trim removed 2 bases at V and 8 bases at J, leaving 7 bases unmatched. Germline CDR1 is SGHRS and CDR2 is YFSETQ. Here the CDR3 DNA reads TGCGCCAGCAGCTTAACTAGCGGGAGGGCTCGACATGAGCAGTTCTTC. This encodes CASSLTSGRARHEQFF.

V is TRBV19 and J is TRBJ1-5; 8 bases are shared with TRBD1. Per germline, CDR1 LNHDA and CDR2 SQIVND (reference sequence). The CDR3 runs to 16 residues. V shed 1 base and J 6 bases; nucleotides not matched to a gene: 8. Here the CDR3 reads CASSIASPGQGQPQHF. The CDR3, as DNA: TGTGCCAGTAGTATAGCCTCACCCGGACAGGGTCAGCCCCAGCATTTT.

The chain is built from TRBV28 and TRBJ2-7; a possible D gene is TRBD1 (6 bases). The germline gives CDR1 MDHEN, CDR2 SYDVKM. V dropped 0 bases and J dropped 6 bases, with 15 bases sitting between them. The CDR3 is 15 amino acids. Here the CDR3 reads CASSLWGGQMGEQYF. As DNA, the CDR3 is TGTGCCAGCAGTTTATGGGGCGGACAGATGGGCGAGCAGTACTTC. Full variable domain (remainder filled in from reference TRBV28 and TRBJ2-7): DVKVTQSSRYLVKRTGEKVFLECVQDMDHENMFWYRQDPGLGLRLIYFSYDVKMKEKGDIPEGYSVSREKKERFSLILESASTNQTSMYLCASSLWGGQMGEQYFGPGTRLTVT.

This clone has a single count. The chain uses TRBV6-1 and TRBJ1-5; D gene uncertain. The CDR3 sequence is 11 residues long. Trimming removed 5 bases from V and 4 bases from J, with 3 bases in between. The germline V gene has CDR1 MNHNS and CDR2 SASEGT. DNA for the CDR3: TGTGCCAGCAGTTTAAATCAGCCCCAGCATTTT. This sequence encodes CASSLNQPQHF.

The chain links TRBV9 to TRBJ2-3; D is perhaps TRBD1 (5 bases). The V gene lost 4 bases and the J gene lost 2 bases, with 20 bases spanning the gap. Germline assignment: CDR1 SGDLS and CDR2 YYNGEE. The CDR3 covers 17 residues. The CDR3, as DNA: TGTGCCAGCAGCACCCCCGGTCAGGGCGGACCCACAGATACGCAGTATTTT. Protein product: CASSTPGQGGPTDTQYF.

V gene TRBV5-6 combines with J gene TRBJ2-3; 11 bases are a match to TRBD2. V was clipped by 0 bases and J by 14 bases; unmatched bases: 5. Germline V gives CDR1 SGHDT, CDR2 YYEEEE. The CDR3 has 13 residues. CDR3 nucleotide sequence: TGTGCCAGCAGCTTGGGGCCGGGACTAGCGGTGTATTTT. It codes for CASSLGPGLAVYF.

In this sample, this clone turned up once. The CDR3 protein is CASRTGTTNEKLFF. CDR3 sequence (DNA): TGTGCCAGCAGGACGGGCACAACTAATGAAAAACTGTTTTTT. The chain couples TRBV6-1 to TRBJ1-4; D call uncertain. V gave up 6 bases and J gave up 0 bases, with 8 bases separating them. The CDR3 runs to 14 residues. Germline values: CDR1 MNHNS, CDR2 SASEGT.

V and J are TRBV5-1 and TRBJ2-7; 7 bases match TRBD2. Germline CDR1 reads SGHRS; CDR2 reads YFSETQ. The CDR3 consists of 15 residues. V lost 4 bases to trimming and J lost 0 bases; unmatched junction nucleotides: 7. The CDR3: CASSRVGGSSYEQYF. CDR3 nucleotide sequence: TGCGCCAGCAGCCGGGTTGGCGGGAGCTCCTACGAGCAGTACTTC.

V and J are TRBV2 and TRBJ2-1; 13 bases fit TRBD2. The length of the CDR3 is 13 residues. Germline loops: CDR1 SNHLY, CDR2 FYNNEI. V gave up 5 bases and J gave up 13 bases; unmatched junction bases: 5. CDR3 coding DNA: TGTGCCAGCAGTTGGACTAGCGGGAGTGGCCAGTTCTTC. Translating gives CASSWTSGSGQFF.

The chain combines TRBV15 with TRBJ1-1, with TRBD1 as a possible D gene (5 bases). The CDR3 contains 17 residues. Trimming removed 0 bases at V and 1 base at J, with 15 bases between. The germline V gene encodes CDR1 LNHNV and CDR2 YYDKDF (reference sequence). CDR3 in amino acids: CATSRDWGRTGNTEAFF. The DNA for the CDR3 is TGTGCCACCAGCAGAGATTGGGGCAGGACCGGGAACACTGAAGCTTTCTTT.

This chain connects TRBV5-6 to TRBJ2-7; D unresolved. Germline values: CDR1 SGHDT, CDR2 YYEEEE. The CDR3 length is 13 residues. V was clipped by 2 bases and J by 0 bases, with 6 bases between them. CDR3 protein: CASSFTNSYEQYF. DNA of the CDR3: TGTGCCAGCAGCTTCACTAACTCCTACGAGCAGTACTTC.

The CDR3 coding sequence is TGCAGCGTTGTCACCCCCCGGGGCCCGAAGAGAGATAACTATGGCTACACCTTC. Its protein product is CSVVTPRGPKRDNYGYTF. The V and J genes are TRBV29-1 and TRBJ1-2, with D tentatively TRBD1 (5 bases). The CDR3 is 18 residues long. Germline V gene lookup returns CDR1 SQVTM and CDR2 ANQGSEA. V lost 4 bases to trimming and J lost 1 base, with 25 bases between them.

The chain uses TRBV18 and TRBJ1-1, with 9 bases lining up with TRBD1. This CDR3 contains 14 residues. V gave up 3 bases and J gave up 3 bases; unmatched junction bases: 2. From germline, CDR1 is KGHSH and CDR2 LQKENI. CDR3 DNA sequence: TGTGCCAGCTCACCGGGACAGGGCTACACTGAAGCTTTCTTT. It yields the protein CASSPGQGYTEAFF.

CDR3 sequence (DNA): TGTGCCAGCACTGCGGGACCGCTTAATGAAAAACTGTTTTTT. It is translated as CASTAGPLNEKLFF. This rearrangement joins TRBV6-1 to TRBJ1-4; D may be TRBD1 (5 bases). V gave up 7 bases and J gave up 4 bases, with 13 bases separating them. This CDR3 region has 14 residues. CDR1 and CDR2 from the germline V gene are MNHNS and SASEGT.

The V and J genes are TRBV28 and TRBJ2-2; D perhaps matches TRBD1 (8 bases). The CDR3 loop spans 16 amino acids. The V end was cut by 3 bases, the J end by 3 bases, with 14 bases between. The germline gives CDR1 MDHEN, CDR2 SYDVKM. Written as DNA, the CDR3 is TGTGCCAGCAGTTTTATCACAGGGGGGGACACCGGGGAGCTGTTTTTT. This translates into CASSFITGGDTGELFF.

The chain links TRBV27 to TRBJ2-7; 15 bases fit TRBD2. Trimming at V came to 4 bases and at J to 6 bases, leaving 1 base not matched to a gene. Germline V gives CDR1 MNHEY, CDR2 SMNVEV (reference sequence). This CDR3 has 14 residues. The CDR3 loop reads CASSSGLAGGEQYF. The CDR3 DNA reads TGTGCCAGCAGTTCGGGACTAGCGGGAGGCGAGCAGTACTTC.

This chain uses TRBV10-3 with TRBJ2-2; a weak D match, TRBD1 (6 bases). V lost 11 bases to trimming and J lost 6 bases, with 19 bases between them. Germline lookup yields CDR1 ENHRY and CDR2 SYGVKD. The CDR3 is made up of 14 amino acids. The CDR3 loop reads CASERLRGSGELFF. For the CDR3, the DNA is TGTGCCTCTGAAAGACTCAGGGGATCCGGGGAGCTGTTTTTT.

This chain joins TRBV7-2 and TRBJ1-5; D unclear. The V and J ends lost 5 bases and 4 bases respectively, with 9 bases between them. The length of the CDR3 is 13 residues. Germline values: CDR1 SGHTA, CDR2 FQGNSA. In DNA form, the CDR3 reads TGTGCCAGCAGCCCGTATATAAATCAGCCCCAGCATTTT. This translates into CASSPYINQPQHF. The whole variable domain, remainder taken from reference TRBV7-2 and TRBJ1-5, is GAGVSQSPSNKVTEKGKDVELRCDPISGHTALYWYRQSLGQGLEFLIYFQGNSAPDKSGLPSDRFSAERTGGSVSTLTIQRTQQEDSAVYLCASSPYINQPQHFGDGTRLSIL.